Below are 26 T cell receptor beta chains sequenced from a single sample in a study of long-term antiretroviral therapy in people with HIV. Sequencing used immunoSEQ v3.0 at survey level. Clones were read by immunoSEQ multiplex PCR, and TCRdb kept only the in-frame ones, dropping some. The table shows over 25,000 clones, with over 75% occurring only once. Specimen: unsorted PBMCs, collected 1.5 years before starting antiretroviral therapy. The receptors were sampled from a young man with HIV.

The chain combines TRBV5-4 with TRBJ1-5; TRBD1 might be the D (5 bases). Germline CDR1 SGHNT, CDR2 YYREEE (reference sequence). Trimming stripped 3 bases from V and 3 bases from J, with 10 bases between. This CDR3 is built from 14 residues. CDR3 sequence (DNA): TGTGCCAGCAGCTACGGGGGTTTCAATCAGCCCCAGCATTTT. Its protein is CASSYGGFNQPQHF.

This chain links TRBV13 with TRBJ1-3, with a possible D match to TRBD1 (5 bases). Trimming cost V 5 bases and J 6 bases, with 8 bases left between them. Germline values: CDR1 PRHDT, CDR2 FYEKMQ (reference sequence). The CDR3 totals 12 residues. This chain's CDR3 is CASSRTTNTIYF. CDR3 in DNA: TGTGCCAGCAGCCGGACAACAAACACCATATATTTT.

V and J are TRBV28 and TRBJ2-1; 8 bases align to TRBD2. Germline V gene data show CDR1 as MDHEN and CDR2 as SYDVKM. Trimming cost V 5 bases and J 0 bases; bases outside gene matches: 6. The CDR3 runs 16 residues. As DNA, the CDR3 is TGTGCCAGCAGTGGGAGGACTAGCAGCTCCTACAATGAGCAGTTCTTC. Translation gives CASSGRTSSSYNEQFF. Complete variable domain (other parts from reference TRBV28 and TRBJ2-1): DVKVTQSSRYLVKRTGEKVFLECVQDMDHENMFWYRQDPGLGLRLIYFSYDVKMKEKGDIPEGYSVSREKKERFSLILESASTNQTSMYLCASSGRTSSSYNEQFFGPGTRLTVL.

The chain links TRBV6-5 to TRBJ1-2; tentatively, D is TRBD1 (6 bases). CDR3 length equals 15 residues. Trimming took 4 bases from V and 0 from J, leaving 12 bases between them. Germline V gene data show CDR1 as MNHEY and CDR2 as SVGAGI. The CDR3 DNA reads TGTGCCAGCAGTTCCCGGACAGCGCCTAACTATGGCTACACCTTC. It is translated as CASSSRTAPNYGYTF.

The chain is built from TRBV7-9 and TRBJ1-2, with a possible D match to TRBD1 (6 bases). Germline V gives CDR1 SEHNR, CDR2 FQNEAQ (reference sequence). The CDR3 contains 14 residues. V was shortened by 5 bases and J by 2 bases, with 12 bases between the two germline ends. The CDR3 DNA is TGTGCCAGCAGCCCCGGGACAATGAACTATGGCTACACCTTC. As protein: CASSPGTMNYGYTF.

The CDR3 loop reads CASSLGTSGTVYEQYF. The CDR3, as DNA: TGTGCCAGCAGCTTAGGGACTAGCGGGACCGTCTACGAGCAGTACTTC. The chain has TRBV7-6 and TRBJ2-7; the match to TRBD2 covers 12 bases. Trimming took 1 base from V and 3 from J; bases not matched to a gene: 4. The CDR3 loop spans 16 amino acids. Germline V gives CDR1 SGHVS, CDR2 FNYEAQ.

The chain couples TRBV7-2 to TRBJ2-7; D gene uncertain. Germline-derived CDR1 and CDR2 are SGHTA and FQGNSA. This CDR3 is built from 19 residues. V was clipped by 5 bases and J by 3 bases, with 29 bases between them. The CDR3 here is CASSLKVSPARTYYYEQYF. CDR3 DNA: TGTGCCAGCAGCCTTAAAGTTTCCCCCGCCCGGACGTACTACTACGAGCAGTACTTC.

This clone was seen a handful of times. V usage is TRBV27 and J usage is TRBJ2-4, with D unresolved. CDR1 and CDR2 (germline): MNHEY, SMNVEV (reference sequence). This CDR3 spans 17 amino acids. The germline V and J ends were trimmed by 5 bases and 1 base, with 18 bases remaining between them. DNA for the CDR3: TGTGCCAGCAGTCAGCGAACGGTCTACGGGGCCAAAAACATTCAGTACTTC. It codes for CASSQRTVYGAKNIQYF.

The chain links TRBV7-9 to TRBJ2-7; D is ambiguous. The length of the CDR3 is 14 residues. Between the trimmed V and J ends, which lost 4 bases and 6 bases, there was a span of 16 bases. The germline gives CDR1 SEHNR, CDR2 FQNEAQ (reference sequence). The CDR3 sequence: CASSSPQSSFEQYF. CDR3 bases: TGTGCCAGCAGCTCCCCTCAATCGTCGTTCGAGCAGTACTTC.

This chain's CDR3 is CSATGGYGYTF. The CDR3 nucleotides read TGCAGCGCGACAGGGGGCTATGGCTACACCTTC. The chain has TRBV29-1 and TRBJ1-2, with 9 bases identical to TRBD1. V was clipped by 7 bases and J by 4 bases; unmatched bases: 1. The CDR3 runs to 11 residues. Germline values: CDR1 SQVTM, CDR2 ANQGSEA.

The chain couples TRBV7-9 to TRBJ1-2; 9 bases agree with TRBD1. The V gene end was trimmed by 5 bases and the J gene end by 7 bases; junction bases not matched to a gene: 2. This CDR3 has 12 residues. Germline V gene sequence: CDR1 SEHNR, CDR2 FQNEAQ (reference sequence). DNA for the CDR3: TGTGCCAGCAGCCGACAGGGGGTTGGCTACACCTTC. This encodes CASSRQGVGYTF.

The chain couples TRBV14 to TRBJ2-6, with D unclear. The CDR3 runs to 11 residues. The V end lost 4 bases, the J end lost 6 bases, and 1 base lay between the germline ends. CDR1 and CDR2 from the germline V gene are SGHDN and FVKESK. In DNA, the CDR3 is TGTGCCAGCAGCCTGGCCAACGTCCTGACTTTC. Translation: CASSLANVLTF.

In nucleotides, the CDR3 is TGTGCCAGCAGCTCTAGAGGAGATAATTCACCCCTCCACTTT. Translating gives CASSSRGDNSPLHF. This sequence joins TRBV6-4 and TRBJ1-6, with no clear D. Looked up from germline, CDR1 is MRHNA and CDR2 is SNTAGT. Trimming removed 6 bases at V and 5 bases at J, with 11 bases between. The CDR3 has 14 amino acids.

The chain carries TRBV5-4 and TRBJ2-6; a possible D gene is TRBD2 (6 bases). The CDR3 totals 19 residues. Germline CDR1 SGHNT, CDR2 YYREEE (reference sequence). V dropped 4 bases and J dropped 0 bases, with 20 bases sitting between them. CDR3 nucleotide sequence: TGTGCCAGCAGCCCCGTTACCGGGGGAGGTTCCTCTGGGGCCAACGTCCTGACTTTC. It is translated as CASSPVTGGGSSGANVLTF.

The rearrangement links TRBV29-1 to TRBJ2-7; D remains ambiguous. The CDR3 contains 12 residues. Germline V gene sequence: CDR1 SQVTM, CDR2 ANQGSEA. Trimming cost V 1 base and J 3 bases, with 7 bases left between them. Here the CDR3 reads CSVEAEGYEQYF. CDR3 DNA sequence: TGCAGCGTTGAAGCAGAAGGCTACGAGCAGTACTTC.

The chain employs TRBV25-1 and TRBJ2-3; D is ambiguous. This CDR3 contains 14 residues. V was shortened by 1 base and J by 3 bases, with 8 bases between the two germline ends. Germline assignment: CDR1 MGHDK and CDR2 SYGVNS. The CDR3 spells CASSEWARTDTQYF. The CDR3, as DNA: TGTGCCAGCAGTGAATGGGCTAGGACAGATACGCAGTATTTT.

The rearrangement uses TRBV7-2 and TRBJ2-1, with D possibly TRBD2 on 7 matching bases. The germline CDR1 and CDR2 sequences are SGHTA and FQGNSA. With 1 base removed from V and 4 bases from J, the gap between germline ends came to 11 bases. This CDR3 is built from 15 residues. CDR3 in amino acids: CASSLEAGQYNEQFF. The CDR3 DNA reads TGTGCCAGCAGCTTAGAAGCGGGACAATACAATGAGCAGTTCTTC.

This clone was seen only a few times. The chain links TRBV21-1 to TRBJ2-7; whether TRBD1, the table's D call, matches the DNA was not checked. TRBV21-1 represents a pseudogene. The CDR3 has 16 residues. The CDR3 DNA reads TGTGCCAGCAGCAAAGGAGCGACCGACAGAGCCTACGAGCAGTACTTC. Encoded protein: CASSKGATDRAYEQYF.

The genes are TRBV9 and TRBJ1-1; maybe TRBD1 (5 bases). The CDR3 loop spans 15 amino acids. Trimming pared 1 base from V and 5 bases from J, leaving 15 bases between. The germline gives CDR1 SGDLS, CDR2 YYNGEE. The CDR3 DNA is TGTGCCAGCAGCGTACTGCAGGGACGAGGAACTGAAGCTTTCTTT. This gives the protein CASSVLQGRGTEAFF.

The chain recombines TRBV6-6 with TRBJ2-3; 16 nucleotides line up with TRBD2. Per germline, CDR1 MNHNY and CDR2 SVGAGI (reference sequence). CDR3 length equals 16 residues. The V gene end was trimmed by 4 bases and the J gene end by 10 bases; junction bases not matched to a gene: 8. The CDR3 DNA reads TGTGCCAGCAGTTCCGAGGGACTAGCGGGAGGGCTTTCGCAGTATTTT. Residues: CASSSEGLAGGLSQYF.

The V call is TRBV30, the J call TRBJ2-5, with D unresolved. The germline gives CDR1 GTSNPN, CDR2 SVGIG (reference sequence). V was trimmed by 3 bases and J by 2 bases, leaving 13 bases between them. There are 14 residues in the CDR3. This CDR3 reads CAWRPPLGQETQYF. The CDR3 coding sequence is TGTGCCTGGAGACCGCCCCTCGGTCAAGAGACCCAGTACTTC.

J is TRBJ2-7 and V is TRBV4-2, with 12 nucleotides matching TRBD1. After removal of 4 bases from V and 0 bases from J, the junction contained 10 bases not matched to a gene. Per the germline V gene, CDR1 is LGHNA and CDR2 is YNFKEQ. The CDR3 contains 18 residues. CDR3 residues: CASSPGRDRGPSSYEQYF. As DNA, the CDR3 is TGTGCCAGCAGCCCGGGGAGGGACAGGGGGCCTAGCTCCTACGAGCAGTACTTC.

This clone has just one count. This rearrangement joins TRBV2 to TRBJ1-1; perhaps TRBD1 as D (5 bases). The CDR3 is made up of 14 amino acids. Trimming took off 8 bases at V and 5 bases at J, with 18 bases between the two ends. The V gene's germline CDR1 is SNHLY and CDR2 FYNNEI. The chain's CDR3 is CASSQGFEGTEAFF. The DNA for the CDR3 is TGTGCCAGCTCCCAGGGTTTTGAAGGTACTGAAGCTTTCTTT. Full variable domain (remainder filled in from reference TRBV2 and TRBJ1-1): EPEVTQTPSHQVTQMGQEVILRCVPISNHLYFYWYRQILGQKVEFLVSFYNNEISEKSEIFDDQFSVERPDGSNFTLKIRSTKLEDSAMYFCASSQGFEGTEAFFGQGTRLTVV.

The rearrangement uses TRBV2 and TRBJ2-6; D might be TRBD1 (6 bases). CDR1 SNHLY and CDR2 FYNNEI come from the germline V gene. V was trimmed by 4 bases and J by 4 bases, leaving 17 bases between them. The CDR3 consists of 17 residues. This CDR3 is CASSGGIQGTGANVLTF. For the CDR3, the DNA is TGTGCCAGCAGTGGGGGGATCCAGGGGACAGGGGCCAACGTCCTGACTTTC.

V usage is TRBV27 and J usage is TRBJ1-5; unclear D gene. Germline loops: CDR1 MNHEY, CDR2 SMNVEV (reference sequence). The CDR3 has 13 amino acids. Trimming left V 0 bases short and J 4 bases short, with 4 bases between. The CDR3 DNA reads TGTGCCAGCAGTTTATCTGGGAATCAGCCCCAGCATTTT. Translated: CASSLSGNQPQHF.

The genes are TRBV5-5 and TRBJ2-5, with TRBD2 matching 11 bases. The CDR3 has 16 amino acids. Unmatched junction bases numbered 5, after V lost 4 bases and J lost 0 bases. Germline CDR1 is SGHKS and CDR2 is YYEKEE (reference sequence). The CDR3 DNA reads as TGTGCCAGCAGCCTGGGGACTAGCGGTAACCAAGAGACCCAGTACTTC. It codes for CASSLGTSGNQETQYF.